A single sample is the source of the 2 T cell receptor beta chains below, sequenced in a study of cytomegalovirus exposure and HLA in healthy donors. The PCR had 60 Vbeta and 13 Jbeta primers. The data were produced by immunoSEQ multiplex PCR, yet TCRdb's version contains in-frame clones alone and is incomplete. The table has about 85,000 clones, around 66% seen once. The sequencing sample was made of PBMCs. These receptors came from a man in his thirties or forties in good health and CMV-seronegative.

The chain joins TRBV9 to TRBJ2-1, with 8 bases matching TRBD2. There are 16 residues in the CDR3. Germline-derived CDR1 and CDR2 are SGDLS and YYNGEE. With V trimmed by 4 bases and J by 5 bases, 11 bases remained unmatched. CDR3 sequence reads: CASSQTSAGGHNEQFF. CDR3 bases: TGTGCCAGCAGCCAGACCTCGGCGGGAGGACACAATGAGCAGTTCTTC.

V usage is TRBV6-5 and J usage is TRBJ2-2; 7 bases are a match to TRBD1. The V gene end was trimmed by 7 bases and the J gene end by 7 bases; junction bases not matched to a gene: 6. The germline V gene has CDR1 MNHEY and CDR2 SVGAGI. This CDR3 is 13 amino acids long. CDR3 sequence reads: CASKGATGGELFF. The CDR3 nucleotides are TGTGCCAGCAAGGGGGCTACGGGCGGGGAGCTGTTTTTT.